Below are 15 T cell receptor beta chains sequenced from a single sample in a study of cytomegalovirus exposure and HLA in healthy donors. Both 60 Vbeta primers and 13 Jbeta primers went into the PCR. Produced via immunoSEQ multiplex PCR; TCRdb's table is partial and in-frame only. Of around 260,000 clones in the sample, roughly 80% were seen once. Sequenced: PBMCs. The receptors shown here come from a girl aged 2 to 10 in good health and CMV-seronegative.

The genes are TRBV28 and TRBJ2-2, with 13 positions matching TRBD2. From germline, CDR1 is MDHEN and CDR2 SYDVKM. This CDR3 comprises 17 residues. The J segment lost 3 bases and the V segment lost 2 bases, leaving 3 bases of the junction unmatched. Written as DNA, the CDR3 is TGTGCCAGCAGTTTACCCGGACTAGCGGGAGACACCGGGGAGCTGTTTTTT. Translating it yields CASSLPGLAGDTGELFF.

In this sample, this clone turned up a few times. This sequence joins TRBV15 and TRBJ2-1; D is possibly TRBD1 (5 bases). V lost 1 base to trimming and J lost 14 bases, with 18 bases between them. The CDR3 runs to 14 residues. Germline V gene sequence: CDR1 LNHNV, CDR2 YYDKDF (reference sequence). CDR3 in DNA: TGTGCCACCAGCAGAGCAAGAGTCAGGGAATCCGAGTTCTTC. Translating gives CATSRARVRESEFF.

The chain couples TRBV4-2 to TRBJ2-5; possible D gene TRBD1, 5 bases. V was cut by 1 base and J by 6 bases, with 12 bases left in between. The germline V gene encodes CDR1 LGHNA and CDR2 YNFKEQ. The length of the CDR3 is 14 residues. The CDR3 DNA reads TGTGCCAGCAGCCAAGGGACACTGTCTAAGACCCAGTACTTC. It translates to CASSQGTLSKTQYF.

This chain links TRBV7-9 with TRBJ1-6, with D hard to call. The germline CDR1 and CDR2 sequences are SEHNR and FQNEAQ (reference sequence). The CDR3 is 15 residues long. The germline V and J ends were trimmed by 3 bases and 7 bases, with 13 bases remaining between them. The CDR3: CASSFGRTANSPLHF. The CDR3 coding sequence is TGTGCCAGCAGCTTTGGGAGGACTGCAAATTCACCCCTCCACTTT.

This clone was counted a few times. The chain uses TRBV19 and TRBJ2-2, with D tentatively TRBD2 (6 bases). CDR1 and CDR2 from the germline V gene are LNHDA and SQIVND (reference sequence). Trimming pared 8 bases from V and 6 bases from J, leaving 7 bases between. CDR3 length equals 11 residues. The CDR3 region is CASGGAGELFF. The CDR3 DNA is TGTGCCAGTGGAGGGGCCGGGGAGCTGTTTTTT.

This clone came up a few times. The chain uses TRBV7-3 and TRBJ2-1, with TRBD1 matching 11 bases. V dropped 5 bases and J dropped 9; count of bases not matched to a gene: 9. The germline V gene encodes CDR1 SGHTA and CDR2 FQGTGA. CDR3 length: 15 residues. The CDR3 spells CASSPGRDRGGEQFF. The CDR3 nucleotides read TGTGCCAGCAGCCCCGGCCGGGACAGGGGGGGTGAGCAGTTCTTC.

V gene TRBV7-8 combines with J gene TRBJ2-7, with D tentatively TRBD2 (5 bases). Germline values: CDR1 SGHVS, CDR2 FQNEAQ. V dropped 7 bases and J dropped 2 bases, with 15 bases sitting between them. The CDR3 loop spans 14 amino acids. CDR3 loop: CASMVGSTTYEQYF. CDR3 bases: TGTGCCAGCATGGTGGGGAGTACTACCTACGAGCAGTACTTC.

This clone is a singleton in its sample. V is TRBV2 and J is TRBJ2-2; D unclear. The V end lost 8 bases, the J end lost 5 bases, and 9 bases lay between the germline ends. Germline lookup yields CDR1 SNHLY and CDR2 FYNNEI. There are 12 residues in the CDR3. The CDR3 DNA reads as TGTGCCAGCGGCCTTCAGACCGGGGAGCTGTTTTTT. Translation: CASGLQTGELFF.

The CDR3 sequence is CASIRGQNQPQHF. CDR3 DNA: TGTGCCAGCATCAGGGGACAAAATCAGCCCCAGCATTTT. The chain couples TRBV6-1 to TRBJ1-5, with a possible D match to TRBD1 (6 bases). Germline loops: CDR1 MNHNS, CDR2 SASEGT. V was trimmed by 7 bases and J by 4 bases, leaving 11 bases between them. CDR3 length: 13 residues.

The J gene is TRBJ2-7, the V gene TRBV7-9; 7 bases match TRBD1. There are 15 residues in the CDR3. V lost 2 bases to trimming and J lost 3 bases; unmatched junction nucleotides: 7. Germline V gene sequence: CDR1 SEHNR, CDR2 FQNEAQ (reference sequence). The CDR3 DNA reads as TGTGCCAGCAGCTTATGGGCCAGGGGGTACTACGAGCAGTACTTC. Amino acids: CASSLWARGYYEQYF.

The chain recombines TRBV7-3 with TRBJ2-7, with 8 nucleotides matching TRBD1. The CDR3 runs to 15 residues. J lost 3 bases, V lost 5 bases, and 9 bases had no gene match. Germline CDR1 SGHTA, CDR2 FQGTGA. The CDR3 coding sequence is TGTGCCAGCAGCCCTGGACAGGGATTGATCTACGAGCAGTACTTC. Protein: CASSPGQGLIYEQYF. Using reference TRBV7-3 and TRBJ2-7 for the parts outside the CDR3, the full variable domain is GAGVSQTPSNKVTEKGKYVELRCDPISGHTALYWYRQSLGQGPEFLIYFQGTGAADDSGLPNDRFFAVRPEGSVSTLKIQRTERGDSAVYLCASSPGQGLIYEQYFGPGTRLTVT.

V usage is TRBV15 and J usage is TRBJ2-6; TRBD1 matches at 8 bases. V was clipped by 6 bases and J by 0 bases; unmatched bases: 4. The CDR3 totals 16 residues. Germline V CDR1 and CDR2: LNHNV, YYDKDF (reference sequence). CDR3 residues: CATSPDRASGANVLTF. CDR3 sequence (DNA): TGTGCCACCAGTCCGGACAGGGCCTCTGGGGCCAACGTCCTGACTTTC. Full variable domain (missing parts from reference TRBV15 and TRBJ2-6): DAMVIQNPRYQVTQFGKPVTLSCSQTLNHNVMYWYQQKSSQAPKLLFHYYDKDFNNEADTPDNFQSRRPNTSFCFLDIRSPGLGDTAMYLCATSPDRASGANVLTFGAGSRLTVL.

The chain is built from TRBV19 and TRBJ2-3; 14 bases line up with TRBD2. Trimming at V came to 4 bases and at J to 6 bases, leaving 9 bases not matched to a gene. This CDR3 comprises 17 residues. Germline V CDR1 and CDR2: LNHDA, SQIVND (reference sequence). This chain's CDR3 is CASSTPRLAGGRDTQYF. Here the CDR3 DNA reads TGTGCCAGTAGTACCCCTCGACTAGCGGGGGGGAGGGATACGCAGTATTTT.

This chain joins TRBV6-5 and TRBJ1-6; D not resolved. The germline V gene encodes CDR1 MNHEY and CDR2 SVGAGI. V lost 9 bases and J lost 0, with 12 bases in between. The CDR3 sequence is 15 residues long. DNA for the CDR3: TGTGCCAGTTCCGCTCTCTACTCCTATAATTCACCCCTCCACTTT. It specifies CASSALYSYNSPLHF.

This clone has only a few counts. This sequence joins TRBV7-9 and TRBJ1-6; 7 nucleotides match TRBD1. Germline V lookup: CDR1 SEHNR, CDR2 FQNEAQ (reference sequence). After removal of 5 bases from V and 6 bases from J, the junction contained 4 bases not matched to a gene. The CDR3 has 14 amino acids. For the CDR3, the DNA is TGTGCCAGCAGCGACCGGGACAGTAATTCACCCCTCCACTTT. Its translation is CASSDRDSNSPLHF.